The entry below gives a single T cell receptor (beta chain) sequence along with its context. Its antigen remains unidentified. These data originate in a study of T cell repertoires in cytomegalovirus infection. The wider study: Matching HLA type and CMV infection were both indicated by public TCR beta signatures.

V shed 2 bases, J shed 0 bases, and the junction held 4 bases outside the gene matches. Germline lookup yields CDR1 SGHTA and CDR2 FQGTGA. The CDR3 has 18 residues. Via MiXCR, TCRdb re-called the reads, giving one row per CDR3 protein. The table records approximately 89,000 distinct CDR3 sequences, roughly 25% of them present only once. Notes on the study in general: HLA-C-restricted CMV-specific TCR beta clonotypes prevailed in the ex vivo response. Based on cumulative public TCR beta family frequency, carriers of CMV plus the relevant HLA were identified.

The chain combines TRBV7-3 with TRBJ2-2, with 12 bases matching TRBD2. The origin of this receptor is a human donor in good health (CMV status not recorded). Some clones in this sample may be carry-over from other donors' samples. The sample here was CD8+ T cells from cultured PBMCs, taken from culture after CMV antigen stimulation. The CDR3 nucleotides are TGTGCCAGCAGCTTATCAGGACTAGCGGGGACGAACACCGGGGAGCTGTTTTTT. Its protein is CASSLSGLAGTNTGELFF.